The present T cell receptor (beta chain) was sequenced within a study of T cells in Graves' hyperthyroidism and ophthalmopathy. Not enrolled were patients with uncontrolled infection, other autoimmune disease, pregnancy or lactation. Orbital computed tomography and thyroid ultrasound, together with serum TRAb and thyroxine and clinical symptoms, were used for diagnoses. The authors obtained PBMCs from roughly 9.7 ml of fresh peripheral blood. The CDR3 runs to 18 residues. Trimming took 5 bases from V and 2 from J; bases not matched to a gene: 9. What was amplified from RNA transcripts were TCR beta CDR3 regions. First-round RT-PCR of the TCR CDR3 relied on the HTBI primer set. One entry per CDR3 protein results from TCRdb running MiXCR on the multiplex PCR reads. Among around 600,000 distinct CDR3 sequences listed, roughly 15% were seen once.

The TCR sequence derives from a woman in her forties or fifties with Graves' ophthalmopathy. Sequencing was performed on blood. This chain connects TRBV12-3 or TRBV12-4 to TRBJ2-1; 13 nucleotides align to TRBD2. This CDR3 is CASSRQTGTSGTYNEQFF. CDR3 nucleotide sequence: TGTGCCAGCAGTCGACAAACCGGGACTAGCGGGACCTACAATGAGCAGTTCTTC.